Following are 27 T cell receptor beta chains from one sample sequenced in a study of CD8+CD57+ T cells in acquired aplastic anemia. TCR beta VDJ combinations and CDR3 sequences were profiled from genomic DNA. TCRdb used MiXCR to reprocess the reads, holding one entry per CDR3 protein. This table has around 33,000 distinct CDR3 sequences, under 80% appearing once. The sequencing input was sorted CD4+, CD8+, or CD8+CD57+ T cells (not recorded which) from PBMCs. The receptors come from a human donor in good health, serving as a control.

V usage is TRBV4-1 and J usage is TRBJ2-7, with TRBD1 identical over 7 bases. From germline, CDR1 is MGHRA and CDR2 YSYEKL. The CDR3 extends over 16 amino acids. V gave up 2 bases and J gave up 0 bases; unmatched junction bases: 7. In DNA form, the CDR3 reads TGCGCCAGCAGCCAAACTCTGGACAGGTTCTCCTACGAGCAGTACTTC. It translates to CASSQTLDRFSYEQYF.

The chain carries TRBV20-1 and TRBJ2-4, with unresolved D. Germline V gives CDR1 DFQATT, CDR2 SNEGSKA (reference sequence). Trimming removed 7 bases at V and 6 bases at J, with 10 bases between. The CDR3 length is 11 residues. The DNA of the CDR3 is TGCAGTGTCCGCAAAGGAAACATTCAGTACTTC. The encoded protein is CSVRKGNIQYF.

CDR3 sequence: CASQGTETQYF. DNA of the CDR3: TGCGCCAGCCAAGGGACGGAGACCCAGTACTTC. V usage is TRBV10-2 and J usage is TRBJ2-5, with D possibly being TRBD1 or TRBD2 (5 bases each). CDR3 length equals 11 residues. Trimming stripped 8 bases from V and 5 bases from J, with 9 bases between. In germline, CDR1 is WSHSY, CDR2 SAAADI.

This chain joins TRBV12-3 or TRBV12-4 and TRBJ2-7; D unclear. The CDR3 sequence is 13 residues long. With 5 bases removed from V and 5 bases from J, the gap between germline ends came to 13 bases. In nucleotides, the CDR3 is TGTGCCAGCAGTCCACACCCCTTCCACGAGCAGTACGTC. It specifies CASSPHPFHEQYV.

The CDR3 DNA follows: TGTGCCAGCAGTTACTCGGGGCTCAGGGGGCGTTCTAACTATGGCTACACCTTC. Its translation: CASSYSGLRGRSNYGYTF. V and J are TRBV6-2 or TRBV6-3 and TRBJ1-2, with 8 positions matching TRBD1. From germline, CDR1 is MNHEY and CDR2 SVGEGT. After removal of 0 bases from V and 0 bases from J, the junction contained 9 bases not matched to a gene. The CDR3 is made up of 18 amino acids.

The chain employs TRBV7-2 and TRBJ1-5, with D possibly TRBD1 on 5 matching bases. The germline CDR1 and CDR2 sequences are SGHTA and FQGNSA. Trimming shortened V by 3 bases and J by 2 bases, and 8 bases separated the two germline ends. CDR3 size: 14 residues. Here the CDR3 DNA reads TGTGCCAGCAGCTTGCGGGGGGGCAATCAGCCCCAGCATTTT. Residues: CASSLRGGNQPQHF.

This chain links TRBV7-6 with TRBJ1-1; TRBD1 matches at 7 bases. V was clipped by 1 base and J by 0 bases; unmatched bases: 2. The CDR3 runs to 15 residues. Looked up from germline, CDR1 is SGHVS and CDR2 is FNYEAQ. CDR3 region: CASSLGQGMNTEAFF. CDR3 nucleotides: TGTGCCAGCAGCTTAGGACAGGGCATGAACACTGAAGCTTTCTTT.

CDR3: CATSRDLRDRTDYGYTF. CDR3 DNA sequence: TGTGCCACCAGCAGAGACTTAAGGGACAGAACTGACTATGGCTACACCTTC. This chain joins TRBV15 and TRBJ1-2, with 7 positions matching TRBD1. CDR1 and CDR2 from the germline V gene are LNHNV and YYDKDF (reference sequence). V lost 0 bases, J lost 3 bases, and 10 bases stayed unmatched. There are 17 residues in the CDR3.

This clonotype was detected only once. The V call is TRBV19, the J call TRBJ1-2; D unclear. V was clipped by 5 bases and J by 6 bases, with 22 bases between them. The CDR3 covers 16 residues. Per the germline V gene, CDR1 is LNHDA and CDR2 is SQIVND (reference sequence). The CDR3, as DNA: TGTGCCAGTAGTCGAGGCCAGGAATGGGTAGGAAATGGCTACACCTTC. This translates into CASSRGQEWVGNGYTF.

The chain uses TRBV15 and TRBJ2-3; D is possibly TRBD2 (5 bases). Germline CDR1 LNHNV, CDR2 YYDKDF (reference sequence). The CDR3 spans 11 residues. V shed 3 bases and J shed 7 bases, with 5 bases lying between them. CDR3 sequence: CATSRDYTQYF. The CDR3 DNA sequence: TGTGCCACCAGCAGGGACTATACGCAGTATTTT.

The chain links TRBV25-1 to TRBJ2-7; TRBD1 agrees at 7 bases. With 4 bases clipped from V and 3 bases from J, the junction kept 9 bases outside the gene matches. The V gene's germline CDR1 is MGHDK and CDR2 SYGVNS. This CDR3 spans 15 amino acids. This chain's CDR3 is CASSATGQPVYEQYF. In DNA, the CDR3 is TGTGCCAGCAGTGCAACGGGACAGCCAGTCTACGAGCAGTACTTC.

The chain couples TRBV6-2 or TRBV6-3 to TRBJ2-7, with 9 positions matching TRBD2. CDR3 length: 17 residues. V was pared by 6 bases and J by 4 bases, with 16 bases of the junction left unmatched. Germline CDR1 MNHEY, CDR2 SVGEGT. The CDR3 sequence is CASSLGGAGGPLYEQYF. The CDR3 nucleotides read TGTGCCAGCAGCTTAGGGGGAGCGGGGGGCCCCCTGTACGAGCAGTACTTC.

V is TRBV2 and J is TRBJ2-5, with D tentatively TRBD1 or TRBD2 (5 bases each). The germline V gene has CDR1 SNHLY and CDR2 FYNNEI. The CDR3 loop spans 15 amino acids. Trimming left V 5 bases short and J 7 bases short, with 20 bases between. The CDR3 DNA is TGTGCCAGCAGTTGGGACGGGGAAGGGTTTGGGACCCAGTACTTC. Its translation: CASSWDGEGFGTQYF. Based on the CDR3 plus reference TRBV2 and TRBJ2-5, the full variable domain is EPEVTQTPSHQVTQMGQEVILRCVPISNHLYFYWYRQILGQKVEFLVSFYNNEISEKSEIFDDQFSVERPDGSNFTLKIRSTKLEDSAMYFCASSWDGEGFGTQYFGPGTRLLVL.

The rearrangement links TRBV19 to TRBJ1-1; D is ambiguous. Per the germline V gene, CDR1 is LNHDA and CDR2 is SQIVND (reference sequence). This CDR3 has 13 residues. Trimming removed 1 base from V and 1 base from J, with 4 bases in between. Here the CDR3 reads CASSIGGNTEAFF. The CDR3 DNA reads TGTGCCAGTAGTATAGGGGGGAACACTGAAGCTTTCTTT.

V is TRBV6-1 and J is TRBJ2-7, with 9 bases lining up with TRBD2. The CDR3 loop spans 15 amino acids. Germline assignment: CDR1 MNHNS and CDR2 SASEGT. With 3 bases clipped from V and 4 bases from J, the junction kept 7 bases outside the gene matches. The CDR3 loop is CASSETSGVDYEQYF. For the CDR3, the DNA is TGTGCCAGCAGTGAGACTAGCGGAGTGGATTACGAGCAGTACTTC.

This CDR3 is CSAREGHDNSPLHF. The CDR3 nucleotides are TGCAGTGCTAGAGAAGGACACGATAATTCACCCCTCCACTTT. This chain uses TRBV20-1 with TRBJ1-6; D perhaps matches TRBD1 (5 bases). The CDR3 runs 14 residues. Deletions cut 0 bases from V and 5 bases from J, with 8 bases between. Germline loops: CDR1 DFQATT, CDR2 SNEGSKA (reference sequence).

The chain links TRBV2 to TRBJ2-2; maybe TRBD1 (6 bases). Trimming took 6 bases from V and 3 from J, leaving 11 bases between them. The CDR3 is 14 residues long. Germline V gene data show CDR1 as SNHLY and CDR2 as FYNNEI. CDR3 in amino acids: CASRGDTDTGELFF. The CDR3 DNA reads TGTGCCAGCAGGGGGGACACGGACACCGGGGAGCTGTTTTTT.

This chain connects TRBV24-1 to TRBJ2-5, with D perhaps TRBD1 (5 bases). The CDR3 has 13 amino acids. Looked up from germline, CDR1 is KGHDR and CDR2 is SFDVKD. Trimming shortened V by 2 bases and J by 2 bases, and 5 bases separated the two germline ends. CDR3 nucleotides: TGTGCCACCAGTGATTCAGGGCAAGAGACCCAGTACTTC. Translating gives CATSDSGQETQYF.

This clonotype was recorded once. The CDR3 region is CAISESQGARNSPLHF. The CDR3 DNA reads TGTGCCATCAGTGAGTCGCAGGGGGCGAGGAATTCACCCCTCCACTTT. The chain uses TRBV10-3 and TRBJ1-6; 8 nucleotides match TRBD1. Germline V gene sequence: CDR1 ENHRY, CDR2 SYGVKD. The V gene end was trimmed by 0 bases and the J gene end by 7 bases; junction bases not matched to a gene: 5. This CDR3 is 16 amino acids long.

This sequence joins TRBV10-3 and TRBJ2-7; 9 nucleotides match TRBD1. Germline loops: CDR1 ENHRY, CDR2 SYGVKD. V shed 6 bases and J 5 bases; nucleotides not matched to a gene: 5. The CDR3 has 13 residues. The CDR3: CAIRNGTGNEQYF. CDR3 bases: TGTGCCATCAGGAACGGGACAGGGAACGAGCAGTACTTC.

Here the CDR3 reads CASSGSGTRVRGWAFF. The CDR3 nucleotides are TGTGCCAGCAGTGGCTCCGGGACACGGGTCAGGGGGTGGGCTTTCTTT. The chain carries TRBV6-4 and TRBJ1-1; the match to TRBD1 covers 7 bases. From germline, CDR1 is MRHNA and CDR2 SNTAGT. The ends lost 4 bases at V and 11 bases at J; junction bases unmatched: 19. The CDR3 sequence is 16 residues long.

The gene calls are TRBV19 and TRBJ1-2, with 7 nucleotides matching TRBD1. This CDR3 contains 15 residues. V was clipped by 3 bases and J by 1 base; unmatched bases: 5. Germline V CDR1 and CDR2: LNHDA, SQIVND (reference sequence). The CDR3 DNA sequence: TGTGCCAGTAGTATTGTGGGACAGCTTAACTATGGCTACACCTTC. This gives the protein CASSIVGQLNYGYTF.

The rearrangement links TRBV10-3 to TRBJ1-6, with no clear D. In germline, CDR1 is ENHRY, CDR2 SYGVKD. Deletions cut 4 bases from V and 9 bases from J, with 19 bases between. This CDR3 spans 16 amino acids. The CDR3 sequence is CAISGLQPGEGSPLHF. The CDR3 DNA reads TGTGCCATCAGTGGATTGCAACCTGGGGAAGGTTCACCCCTCCACTTT.

The rearrangement joins TRBV29-1 to TRBJ2-7, with 10 bases aligning to TRBD1. V lost 7 bases and J lost 3; bases outside the gene matches: 6. Germline-derived CDR1 and CDR2 are SQVTM and ANQGSEA. The CDR3 runs 13 residues. The CDR3 loop reads CSASGTGDYEQYF. In DNA, the CDR3 is TGCAGCGCAAGCGGGACAGGGGACTACGAGCAGTACTTC.

This chain connects TRBV2 to TRBJ1-2; D possibly corresponds to TRBD1 (5 bases). The V end was cut by 8 bases, the J end by 4 bases, with 14 bases between. The germline gives CDR1 SNHLY, CDR2 FYNNEI. The CDR3 has 13 residues. The CDR3 DNA reads as TGTGCCAGCCTGGGACGAGATGCCTATGGCTACACCTTC. Translating it yields CASLGRDAYGYTF.

This clonotype was counted a few times. The chain carries TRBV10-1 and TRBJ1-2; 10 bases match TRBD1. Germline V gene data show CDR1 as WNHNN and CDR2 as SYGVQD (reference sequence). CDR3 length equals 12 residues. With V trimmed by 10 bases and J by 7 bases, 6 bases remained unmatched. As DNA, the CDR3 is TGCGCCACCTCAGGGGACAGGGGTGGCTACACCTTC. Residues: CATSGDRGGYTF.

This chain joins TRBV10-3 and TRBJ2-3; 8 bases align to TRBD1. Germline assignment: CDR1 ENHRY and CDR2 SYGVKD. V lost 4 bases to trimming and J lost 2 bases; unmatched junction nucleotides: 2. The CDR3 has 14 residues. As DNA, the CDR3 is TGTGCCATCAGTGGGGGACAGGTCACAGATACGCAGTATTTT. It yields the protein CAISGGQVTDTQYF.